These 15 T cell receptor beta chains came from one sample sequenced in a study of siplizumab effects on memory and regulatory T cells. Libraries were prepared by immunoSEQ multiplex PCR; TCRdb keeps only in-frame clonotypes and omits some of them. The table lists about 120,000 clones, roughly 92% of them singletons. Sequencing input: CD4+ T cells sorted from blood. The source of these receptors is a human donor in good health.

The rearrangement uses TRBV5-4 and TRBJ2-1; 9 bases agree with TRBD2. The V segment lost 4 bases and the J segment 4 bases; nucleotides outside the gene matches: 12. The CDR3 runs to 17 residues. Per germline, CDR1 SGHNT and CDR2 YYREEE (reference sequence). CDR3 in amino acids: CASSAPGGRAGYNEQFF. For the CDR3, the DNA is TGTGCCAGCAGCGCCCCTGGCGGGAGGGCCGGGTACAATGAGCAGTTCTTC.

CDR3 region: CASRFQGIETQYF. The CDR3 nucleotides are TGTGCCAGCAGATTTCAGGGAATAGAGACCCAGTACTTC. The rearrangement uses TRBV11-2 and TRBJ2-5; a weak D match, TRBD1 (5 bases). The CDR3 runs 13 residues. Trimming pared 6 bases from V and 4 bases from J, leaving 12 bases between. CDR1 is SGHAT and CDR2 is FQNNGV in the germline V gene.

The count of this clone is one. The chain is built from TRBV15 and TRBJ2-3, with a weak D call TRBD2 (6 bases). The CDR3 runs 14 residues. Trimming removed 0 bases from V and 11 bases from J, with 15 bases in between. The germline V gene has CDR1 LNHNV and CDR2 YYDKDF (reference sequence). The CDR3 loop reads CATSRDLSGRGQYF. The CDR3 nucleotides are TGTGCCACCAGCAGAGATTTGAGCGGGCGGGGGCAGTATTTT.

The V and J genes are TRBV2 and TRBJ1-5, with 12 bases fitting TRBD1. V lost 6 bases, J lost 2 bases, and 5 bases stayed unmatched. The CDR3 extends over 16 amino acids. The germline V gene encodes CDR1 SNHLY and CDR2 FYNNEI. The CDR3 DNA reads as TGTGCCAGCAGGGGGACAGGGGGCGCGGGCAATCAGCCCCAGCATTTT. Translation: CASRGTGGAGNQPQHF.

This chain's CDR3 is CASSPRTGEETQYF. The CDR3 DNA reads as TGTGCCAGCAGTCCAAGGACAGGGGAAGAGACCCAGTACTTC. V and J are TRBV27 and TRBJ2-5, with TRBD1 matching 9 bases. J lost 3 bases, V lost 5 bases, and 4 bases had no gene match. CDR3 length equals 14 residues. Germline assignment: CDR1 MNHEY and CDR2 SMNVEV (reference sequence).

The chain employs TRBV19 and TRBJ2-6, with 8 bases matching TRBD1. Trimming took 5 bases from V and 6 from J; bases not matched to a gene: 12. Germline CDR1 is LNHDA and CDR2 is SQIVND (reference sequence). This CDR3 spans 17 amino acids. For the CDR3, the DNA is TGTGCCAGTAGTCGGGACAGGCTTATGTCTTCGGCCAACGTCCTGACTTTC. Amino acids: CASSRDRLMSSANVLTF.

The V gene is TRBV11-2, the J gene TRBJ2-7, with D possibly TRBD2 on 5 matching bases. The V and J ends lost 4 bases and 5 bases respectively, with 18 bases between them. From germline, CDR1 is SGHAT and CDR2 FQNNGV. The CDR3 consists of 15 residues. The CDR3 DNA reads as TGTGCCAGCAGCTCTATCCGGGGAAATACCCACGAGCAGTACTTC. Its translation is CASSSIRGNTHEQYF.

In its sample, this clone was seen once. The chain uses TRBV10-3 and TRBJ1-2, with D possibly being TRBD1 (5 bases). Germline lookup yields CDR1 ENHRY and CDR2 SYGVKD. The V end was cut by 11 bases, the J end by 3 bases, with 13 bases between. This CDR3 contains 12 residues. The CDR3 region has the DNA TGTGCCTCCGCCGGGGCCGACTATGGCTACACCTTC. Protein sequence: CASAGADYGYTF.

This chain links TRBV5-4 with TRBJ2-2; no clear D gene. Germline CDR1 and CDR2: SGHNT and YYREEE (reference sequence). The CDR3 runs to 12 residues. The V gene lost 4 bases and the J gene lost 3 bases, with 4 bases spanning the gap. The CDR3 spells CASSRDTGELFF. The CDR3 DNA is TGTGCCAGCAGCAGGGACACCGGGGAGCTGTTTTTT.

V and J are TRBV7-2 and TRBJ1-1; 8 positions match TRBD1. The CDR3 covers 16 residues. Germline assignment: CDR1 SGHTA and CDR2 FQGNSA. V lost 1 base, J lost 8 bases, and 12 bases stayed unmatched. CDR3 DNA sequence: TGTGCCAGCAGCTTAGGAGCTCGGCAGGGGGCTCGGGAAGCTTTCTTT. It specifies CASSLGARQGAREAFF.

The V and J genes are TRBV2 and TRBJ2-1; 14 bases are a match to TRBD2. The CDR3 has 19 residues. Germline lookup yields CDR1 SNHLY and CDR2 FYNNEI. V trimming: 6 bases; J trimming: 8 bases; junction bases outside the gene matches: 18. The CDR3 loop reads CASSAPQGMGTSGSDEQFF. The CDR3 DNA reads as TGTGCCAGCAGCGCCCCACAGGGGATGGGGACTAGCGGGAGCGATGAGCAGTTCTTC.

The chain combines TRBV27 with TRBJ1-2, with D unclear. V was shortened by 1 base and J by 4 bases, with 10 bases between the two germline ends. The CDR3 totals 14 residues. Looked up from germline, CDR1 is MNHEY and CDR2 is SMNVEV (reference sequence). As DNA, the CDR3 is TGTGCCAGCAGTTTATACCCAGACCCCTATGGCTACACCTTC. It encodes CASSLYPDPYGYTF.

The V gene is TRBV5-6, the J gene TRBJ1-1; maybe TRBD1 (5 bases). Per the germline V gene, CDR1 is SGHDT and CDR2 is YYEEEE. Trimming pared 3 bases from V and 11 bases from J, leaving 23 bases between. CDR3 length: 15 amino acids. The CDR3 nucleotides are TGTGCCAGCAGCTCTCTCGTGGCAGGGCGTGTAGAGGCTTTCTTT. It specifies CASSSLVAGRVEAFF.

V and J are TRBV19 and TRBJ1-5, with D possibly matching TRBD1 (5 bases). CDR3 size: 16 residues. V lost 5 bases to trimming and J lost 3 bases, with 17 bases between them. Germline values: CDR1 LNHDA, CDR2 SQIVND (reference sequence). The CDR3 loop is CASSSRQRGDNQPQHF. Here the CDR3 DNA reads TGTGCCAGTAGTTCCAGACAGAGAGGGGACAATCAGCCCCAGCATTTT.

Here the CDR3 DNA reads TGTGCCAGCAATCAACATGGGACGCAGTATTTT. This encodes CASNQHGTQYF. This chain links TRBV6-5 with TRBJ2-3, with D unclear. Germline-derived CDR1 and CDR2 are MNHEY and SVGAGI. V was clipped by 7 bases and J by 9 bases, with 11 bases between them. The CDR3 spans 11 residues.